This T cell receptor beta chain was identified during a study of cytomegalovirus exposure and HLA in healthy donors. 60 Vbeta and 13 Jbeta primers were used in PCR. Only in-frame clones appear in the TCRdb table, and some are missing; sequencing was by immunoSEQ multiplex PCR. This table holds about 100,000 clones, approximately 72% found once. Remarks on this clone: The target antigen is unknown. At the DNA level, this CDR3 is encoded by other sequences in the same sample as well.

Healthy bone marrow donors made up the cohort. This CDR3 is 14 amino acids long. V was pared by 0 bases and J by 1 base, with 7 bases between. Germline V CDR1 and CDR2: MNHEY, SVGAGI. Study outcomes and limitations: Among TCR beta chains of equal frequency, HLA-associated ones were more clonally expanded in a later analysis.

The rearrangement links TRBV6-5 to TRBJ2-7; possibly TRBD2 for D (5 bases). The sequenced sample was PBMCs. The TCR comes from a man aged 35-49 years in good health and CMV-seropositive. This chain's CDR3 is CASSYSRVSYEQYF. CDR3 DNA: TGTGCCAGCAGTTACTCGCGGGTTTCCTACGAGCAGTACTTC.